Below are 9 T cell receptor beta chains sequenced from a single sample in a study of T-cell memory formation after mild COVID-19. TCRdb reprocessed the 5' RACE reads via MiXCR and lists one record per CDR3 protein. The sample contains about 560,000 distinct CDR3 sequences, 15% to 20% of which appear only once. The sequencing sample was made of PBMCs or a T cell subset sorted from them (not recorded which). The source of these receptors is an adult woman who had mild COVID-19 (a few samples of this study predate the infection). Cell type and time point are not known.

This clonotype was seen a few times. The V call is TRBV4-2, the J call TRBJ1-2; maybe TRBD1 (5 bases). V was shortened by 0 bases and J by 0 bases, with 14 bases between the two germline ends. Germline V gene lookup returns CDR1 LGHNA and CDR2 YNFKEQ. The CDR3 loop spans 17 amino acids. In nucleotides, the CDR3 is TGTGCCAGCAGCCAAGATTTGGGTCCGACAGCTAACTATGGCTACACCTTC. It translates to CASSQDLGPTANYGYTF.

The J gene is TRBJ1-5, the V gene TRBV25-1; 9 bases agree with TRBD1. The CDR3 has 15 residues. Germline-derived CDR1 and CDR2 are MGHDK and SYGVNS. V was clipped by 9 bases and J by 3 bases; unmatched bases: 9. The CDR3 DNA reads TGTGCCAGTAGACCCGGGACAGGGTACAATCAGCCCCAGCATTTT. Its translation is CASRPGTGYNQPQHF. The full variable domain, its missing parts supplied by reference TRBV25-1 and TRBJ1-5, is EADIYQTPRYLVIGTGKKITLECSQTMGHDKMYWYQQDPGMELHLIHYSYGVNSTEKGDLSSESTVSRIRTEHFPLTLESARPSHTSQYLCASRPGTGYNQPQHFGDGTRLSIL.

This clonotype was seen a handful of times. The chain is built from TRBV24-1 and TRBJ2-5, with TRBD1 as a possible D gene (5 bases). Germline V lookup: CDR1 KGHDR, CDR2 SFDVKD. This CDR3 contains 16 residues. The germline V and J ends were trimmed by 4 bases and 5 bases, with 19 bases remaining between them. This chain's CDR3 is CATSEAQGYVGETQYF. In DNA, the CDR3 is TGTGCCACCAGTGAGGCTCAGGGATACGTTGGGGAGACCCAGTACTTC.

This clonotype was recorded at least ten times. The chain combines TRBV7-2 with TRBJ2-5; TRBD2 agrees at 11 bases. This CDR3 comprises 16 residues. Looked up from germline, CDR1 is SGHTA and CDR2 is FQGNSA. The V segment lost 3 bases and the J segment 9 bases; nucleotides outside the gene matches: 12. The chain's CDR3 is CASSFSGRALNLAQYF. For the CDR3, the DNA is TGTGCCAGCAGCTTTAGCGGGAGGGCCCTAAACTTGGCCCAGTACTTC. Supplemented by reference TRBV7-2 and TRBJ2-5, the full variable domain reads GAGVSQSPSNKVTEKGKDVELRCDPISGHTALYWYRQSLGQGLEFLIYFQGNSAPDKSGLPSDRFSAERTGGSVSTLTIQRTQQEDSAVYLCASSFSGRALNLAQYFGPGTRLLVL.

This clonotype was counted only a few times. The DNA for the CDR3 is TGTGCCAGCAGCCAAGATCGAGTCGGACCATCATTAGAGACCCAGTACTTC. Translation: CASSQDRVGPSLETQYF. The chain combines TRBV3-1 with TRBJ2-5; no reliable D call. Germline lookup yields CDR1 LGHDT and CDR2 YNNKEL (reference sequence). The CDR3 covers 17 residues. Trimming took off 0 bases at V and 4 bases at J, with 18 bases between the two ends.

The V and J genes are TRBV24-1 and TRBJ2-1, with TRBD2 matching over 7 bases. Unmatched junction bases numbered 5, after V lost 0 bases and J lost 1 base. This CDR3 spans 17 amino acids. Germline V lookup: CDR1 KGHDR, CDR2 SFDVKD. CDR3 nucleotide sequence: TGTGCCACCAGTGATTTGGGCGGGAGAGGGTCCTACAATGAGCAGTTCTTC. Its translation is CATSDLGGRGSYNEQFF.

The chain has TRBV18 and TRBJ2-7, with TRBD1 identical over 7 bases. Trimming cost V 8 bases and J 6 bases; bases outside gene matches: 16. The length of the CDR3 is 15 residues. Germline assignment: CDR1 KGHSH and CDR2 LQKENI. CDR3 amino acids: CASTPTGAHLGEQYF. Here the CDR3 DNA reads TGTGCCAGCACCCCCACAGGGGCACACCTAGGCGAGCAGTACTTC.

Regarding this clonotype: A clone one base away is much larger, so this may be a read error. This rearrangement joins TRBV9 to TRBJ2-7, with TRBD2 matching over 12 bases. With V trimmed by 5 bases and J by 5 bases, 5 bases remained unmatched. Per germline, CDR1 SGDLS and CDR2 YYNGEE. The CDR3 is 14 residues long. CDR3 sequence reads: CASSLLAGGHEQYF. The CDR3 nucleotides read TGTGCCAGCAGTTTGCTAGCGGGGGGGCACGAGCAGTACTTC.

In its sample, this clonotype was seen a few times. The rearrangement joins TRBV20-1 to TRBJ2-5, with 14 positions matching TRBD2. The J segment lost 4 bases and the V segment lost 3 bases, leaving 1 base of the junction unmatched. Germline V gives CDR1 DFQATT, CDR2 SNEGSKA (reference sequence). This CDR3 has 14 residues. CDR3 amino acids: CSARGLAGVETQYF. DNA of the CDR3: TGCAGTGCTAGGGGACTAGCGGGAGTAGAGACCCAGTACTTC.